This TCR beta chain was observed in a study of cytomegalovirus exposure and HLA in healthy donors (dated by TCRdb to about 2017). With regard to the full study: An earlier analysis of several hundred of the donors reported more than 250 Gb of sequence data and 117 million unique TCR beta sequences from about 180 million T cells. Approximately 300 gigabases of sequencing data and around 90 million unique TCR sequences made up an early release that covered several hundred HLA-typed donors. The genetic ancestry cluster associated with self-reported Caucasian donors included over 65% of the roughly 400 genotyped donors. The study was designed to test whether signatures of past pathogen exposure could be identified by cataloging public T cell receptors. The study used immunosequencing to profile the T cell repertoires of more than 650 subjects and linked those repertoires to cytomegalovirus serostatus. In addition to the first cohort of about 650 subjects, a separate validation cohort of approximately 120 different subjects was used. High-throughput TCR immunosequencing, statistical association of individual TCRs with disease status, and machine learning were combined to predict cytomegalovirus infection status. In a later analysis, previously published TCR beta repertoires from 550 to 700 donors were re-analyzed and high-resolution HLA genotyping was added so that TCR occurrence patterns could be studied. Rather than drawing on any new phenotypic data, the later analysis identified candidate immune exposures from TCR beta sequences and the way those sequences occurred across donors. An earlier analysis of a few hundred of the donors applied high-throughput TCR beta sequencing to assess whether each TCR beta V gene segment acted as functional or pseudogenic. Donor age, sex, ethnicity and CMV serostatus were compiled alongside the repertoire data. A later genetic analysis used genome-wide SNP genotypes for 398 of the 666 donors, treating that subset as a discovery cohort. All discovery cohort repertoires had been generated on a single sequencing platform. Both class I and class II loci were covered by HLA typing, at four-digit resolution. Typing coverage varied by locus: about 629-630 donors for A, B, C, DRB1 and DQB1; roughly 510 for DQA1; some 610 for DPA1; approximately 470 for DPB1. Four to six DR-DQ haplotypes were handled as single units for association and clustering, since linkage in the cohort was strong. Among 300 to 500 genotyped donors of the cohort, an average of approximately 240,000 unique TCR beta nucleotide sequences was sequenced per donor, of which roughly 17% were non-productive. Broad study findings and their caveats: Because HLA typing was unavailable for some donors at each locus, only the typed subset was used in association tests. A later analysis found that most CMV-associated TCR beta chains appeared HLA-restricted, with HLA associations seemingly driven largely by CMV exposure. At a false discovery rate of 0.05, a later analysis linked some 17,000 TCR beta sequences to specific HLA alleles. The study listed 164 TCR beta chains as associated with cytomegalovirus. A further reported finding was that TCR beta sequences accurately predicted the HLA-A and HLA-B alleles for most subjects in the first cohort. Because counts were too low, 15 to 20 rarely observed V segments, including chromosome 9 orphons, were excluded from the earlier analysis of roughly 580 of the donors. The authors suggested that the approach could potentially be extended to other disease states and immunological phenotypes. Most TCR sequences were seen in very few donors, while some public TCRs were found in many individuals. In an earlier analysis of roughly 500 of the donors, most TCR beta V segments appeared in productive rearrangements about 87% or about 30% of the time, broadly matching IMGT annotations. In a later analysis, HLA-associated TCR beta chains were found to be more clonally expanded and to have lower generation probabilities than equally common non-associated chains. In this cohort, only TCR beta chains were sequenced, and detectable features were limited by the absence of alpha or paired-chain data. In a later analysis, TCR association rates were found to vary across HLA loci, with the most associated TCRs seen for DRB1 alleles and the fewest for HLA-C alleles. Presence/absence analyses assumed roughly uniform sequencing depth across donors, an assumption that may not hold. The only immune exposure information available for the cohort was CMV serostatus. According to a later analysis, parvovirus B19, influenza, CMV and Epstein-Barr virus appeared linked to several top co-occurrence clusters. In both the original and validation cohorts, the classifier was reported to diagnose cytomegalovirus status with high specificity and sensitivity. A few of the identified cytomegalovirus-associated TCR beta chains were confirmed in vitro to be specific for cytomegalovirus antigens. According to a later genetic analysis, donors in an Asian-associated ancestry cluster had fewer N-insertions in productive TCRs than the approximately 630-donor mean. An association between a missense DCLRE1C variant and V-gene and J-gene trimming of TCR beta chains was found in a later genetic analysis and replicated in an independent cohort. When HLA alleles, especially DR and DQ, strongly co-occurred, TCR associations were difficult to assign to individual alleles. The sequencing pipeline was judged likely to have produced a cluster of highly shared sequence variants as a technical artifact. Correlated functional status among segregating V segments might reflect linkage disequilibrium, but an unknown experimental factor could not be ruled out.

Receptor amplification or capture employed the immunoSEQ multiplex PCR assay. The multiplex PCR relied on a mix of 60 forward primers for TCR Vbeta segments and 13 reverse primers for TCR Jbeta segments. A multiplex PCR assay on genomic DNA amplified the CDR3 region of rearranged TCR beta genes. The Illumina HiSeq System was used to sequence the amplified TCR beta libraries as 87-base-pair reads. The authors processed their data as follows. A later analysis counted around 72 million unique TCR beta chains across the 640 or so repertoires, and some 11 million of these chains were shared by at least two donors. A nearest-neighbor algorithm error-corrected the raw reads and collapsed the reads into unique sequences, merging closely related sequences to remove PCR and sequencing errors. CDR3 sequences were aligned to IMGT reference sequences to assign V, D and J gene segments. For a sequence to be retained, a match of at least six nucleotides to both a V gene segment and a J gene segment was required. A rearrangement was called productive if the CDR3 had no stop codons and remained in frame with V and J, and every other rearrangement was called non-productive. Following IMGT convention, CDR3 was defined as the stretch from the second conserved V-encoded cysteine to the conserved J-encoded phenylalanine. Sequences without an unambiguous match to a single V gene segment were excluded from the earlier analysis of approximately 560 of the donors. In an earlier analysis of almost 600 of the donors, a V segment was called functional when productive rearrangements were above 56.7%, and segregating when the standard deviation between donors exceeded 5%. A statistical classification framework was built to diagnose cytomegalovirus status from the catalog of TCR beta chain sequences. A later analysis assigned V and J genes by comparing TCR nucleotide sequences with IMGT/GENE-DB human TR gene sequences. A later analysis assigned CDR3 sequences and most-parsimonious VDJ recombination scenarios with the TCRdist pipeline. A later analysis defined each TCR beta chain by its CDR3 amino acid sequence plus V-gene family, and excluded reads lacking a unique V-gene family. In a later analysis, several hundred highly shared, low-generation-probability nucleotide sequences were removed to address suspected cross-contamination and a sequencing artifact. For each public chain, a later analysis derived a clonal expansion index from normalized ranks of inferred template counts within each repertoire. A later analysis computed generation probabilities with a VDJ recombination model fitted to out-of-frame rearrangements, and checked the results against IGoR. In a later analysis, TCR-TCR, TCR-HLA and TCR-CMV co-occurrence was scored with hypergeometric tests, and a repertoire-size bias correction was applied to TCR pairs. In a later analysis, false discovery rates were estimated by permuting HLA or CMV assignments 20 times. A later analysis grouped co-occurring TCRs with DBSCAN, adding TCRdist sequence similarity when clustering within HLA-allele-positive subsets. Co-occurrence clustering excluded repertoires with fewer than 30,000 or more than 120,000 public chains, plus five with anomalous nucleotide sharing. Not all clones reach the TCRdb copy of this immuneACCESS table, which keeps in-frame sequences only. Checked studies attribute under half of the gap to unresolved V genes and leave the rest unexplained. V and J calls and clone size are given by that table; D and trimming were obtained from the DNA. For this sample there are about 190,000 clones; 70% to 75% appear just once. The top ten clones comprise more than 4% of the sample.

As concerns this clone: The antigen this receptor binds is unknown. Base qualities are not recorded, but no much larger clone differs from it by a single base.

In total, 600 or so healthy bone marrow donors made up the cohort. Cohort members were all nominally healthy when sampled, although unrecorded immune exposures were likely present. The donor tested CMV seropositive, placing the donor among the approximately 290 seropositive members of the cohort. A peripheral blood sample was collected from each donor, and TCR beta sequencing was performed on peripheral blood mononuclear cells. Genomic DNA extraction from the blood cell samples was performed with the Qiagen DNeasy Blood Extraction Kit. The source material was PBMCs. The clonotype comes from a man aged 25 to 45 in good health and CMV-seropositive.

The base sequence is TGTGCCACCAGCATGGACAGGGGGACAGATACGCAGTATTTT. This encodes CATSMDRGTDTQYF. Recombination connected TRBV15 to TRBJ2-3, and TRBD1 aligns with 10 junction nucleotides. The CDR3 numbers 14 residues from cysteine through phenylalanine. The retained sequence is limited to the CDR3, 42 bases, with the frame set at the first base. V trim: 4 bases; J trim: 3 bases; unmatched bases: 1. CDR1 and CDR2 are drawn from the germline V gene (reference sequence): LNHNV, YYDKDF.